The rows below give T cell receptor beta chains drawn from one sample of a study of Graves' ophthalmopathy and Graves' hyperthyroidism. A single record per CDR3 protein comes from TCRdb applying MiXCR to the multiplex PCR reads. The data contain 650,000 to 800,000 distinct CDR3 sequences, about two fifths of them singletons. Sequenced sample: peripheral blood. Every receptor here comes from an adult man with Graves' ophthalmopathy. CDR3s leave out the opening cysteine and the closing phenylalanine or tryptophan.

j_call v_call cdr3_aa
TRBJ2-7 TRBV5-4 ASRVAGLNSEQY
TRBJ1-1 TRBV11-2 ASSLVTGLRETF
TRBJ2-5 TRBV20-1 SAHSTTPGTQY
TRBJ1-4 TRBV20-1 SARPPKREKLF
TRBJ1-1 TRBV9 ASGSANTEAF
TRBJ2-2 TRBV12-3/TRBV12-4 ASSRGTGARFGELF
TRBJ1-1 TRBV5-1 ASSPVRGVNTEAF
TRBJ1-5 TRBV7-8 ASSFQGVGDQPQH
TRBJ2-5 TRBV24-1 ATSVGLAGTETQY
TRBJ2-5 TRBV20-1 SAELAGAINQETQY
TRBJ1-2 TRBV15 ATSREGSGYGYT
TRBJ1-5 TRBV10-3 AISEVSGETQH
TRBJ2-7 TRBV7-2 ASSQDYPGNYEQY
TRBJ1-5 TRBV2 ASSDRISNQPQH
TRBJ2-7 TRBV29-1 SVEFQGMGSEQY
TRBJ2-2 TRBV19 ASSSWDGNTGELF
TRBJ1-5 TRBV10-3 AITYSGTGNQPQH
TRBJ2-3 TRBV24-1 ATSDLQGDDTQY
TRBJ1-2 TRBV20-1 SARRPEGGYGYT
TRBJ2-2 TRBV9 ASSQGTSGDRTGELF
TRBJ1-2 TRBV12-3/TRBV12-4 ASSPLEGGIYGYT
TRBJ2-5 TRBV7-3 ASSLIGGGEETQY
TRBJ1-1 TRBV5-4 ASSSTLGEAF
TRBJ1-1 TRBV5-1 ASSSQGVTEAF